A single sample is the source of the 8 T cell receptor beta chains below, sequenced in a study of shared clonotypes between healthy human individuals. The data were produced by immunoSEQ multiplex PCR, yet TCRdb's version contains in-frame clones alone and is incomplete. The sample has approximately 95,000 clones, 65% to 70% seen once; the top ten hold more than 40%. Sequencing was done on a sample of memory CD8+ T cells sorted from blood. Subset indicated: CD45RO+ cells pooled with CCR7-negative TemRA cells. Every receptor here comes from a man aged 25 to 40 in good health.

The J gene is TRBJ2-7, the V gene TRBV28; D is ambiguous. Trimming shortened V by 8 bases and J by 4 bases, and 9 bases separated the two germline ends. Looked up from germline, CDR1 is MDHEN and CDR2 is SYDVKM. This CDR3 is 11 amino acids long. CDR3 residues: CASGSIYEQYF. The CDR3 nucleotides read TGTGCCAGCGGGTCAATTTACGAGCAGTACTTC.

The chain carries TRBV2 and TRBJ1-4; TRBD1 is a possible D gene (5 bases). The CDR3 is 16 residues long. Trimming pared 4 bases from V and 2 bases from J, leaving 14 bases between. Germline V gives CDR1 SNHLY, CDR2 FYNNEI. CDR3 protein: CASSARQGPTNEKLFF. The CDR3 DNA sequence: TGTGCCAGCAGTGCGCGGCAGGGCCCGACTAATGAAAAACTGTTTTTT.

There are many counts of this clone. The rearrangement links TRBV25-1 to TRBJ2-6; TRBD2 matches at 10 bases. Germline lookup yields CDR1 MGHDK and CDR2 SYGVNS. The CDR3 runs to 16 residues. V shed 4 bases, J shed 9 bases, and the junction held 9 bases outside the gene matches. The CDR3 DNA sequence: TGTGCCAGCAGTGGGGGGGGTAGCGGGAGGTTCAACGTCCTGACTTTC. It specifies CASSGGGSGRFNVLTF.

Regarding this clone: This sample includes further DNA sequences coding for the same CDR3. The chain joins TRBV7-6 to TRBJ2-1; 10 nucleotides align to TRBD2. This CDR3 spans 16 amino acids. The V segment lost 4 bases and the J segment 4 bases; nucleotides outside the gene matches: 7. Per the germline V gene, CDR1 is SGHVS and CDR2 is FNYEAQ. The CDR3 sequence is CASSSLAGGLYNEQFF. The CDR3 DNA follows: TGTGCCAGCAGCTCCTTAGCGGGAGGACTATACAATGAGCAGTTCTTC.

The chain recombines TRBV27 with TRBJ1-5; D is unresolved. In germline, CDR1 is MNHEY, CDR2 SMNVEV (reference sequence). This CDR3 comprises 15 residues. The V end was cut by 1 base, the J end by 0 bases, with 7 bases between. The CDR3 DNA reads TGTGCCAGCAGTTTATTCCCGGGTAGCAATCAGCCCCAGCATTTT. Amino acid sequence: CASSLFPGSNQPQHF.

The rearrangement joins TRBV27 to TRBJ1-4, with 8 bases lining up with TRBD1. This CDR3 contains 15 residues. The germline CDR1 and CDR2 sequences are MNHEY and SMNVEV (reference sequence). With V trimmed by 6 bases and J by 10 bases, 13 bases remained unmatched. CDR3 residues: CASSLIGQGDGKLFF. The DNA of the CDR3 is TGTGCCAGCAGCCTGATCGGACAGGGAGATGGAAAACTGTTTTTT.

The V gene is TRBV5-1, the J gene TRBJ1-2; 7 positions agree with TRBD1. Germline assignment: CDR1 SGHRS and CDR2 YFSETQ. The V segment lost 2 bases and the J segment 0 bases; nucleotides outside the gene matches: 7. CDR3 length: 16 amino acids. The CDR3 protein is CASSFTTGQTNYGYTF. In DNA, the CDR3 is TGCGCCAGCAGCTTCACGACAGGGCAGACTAACTATGGCTACACCTTC.

For the CDR3, the DNA is TGTGCCAGCAGCTTAGTCCGTGCGCCGGCGGATACGCAGTATTTT. Protein sequence: CASSLVRAPADTQYF. V is TRBV7-9 and J is TRBJ2-3; D gene uncertain. The ends were cut back, 1 base at V and 6 bases at J, with 14 bases in the middle. Germline CDR1 is SEHNR and CDR2 is FQNEAQ (reference sequence). The length of the CDR3 is 15 residues.